This passage covers 2 T cell receptor beta chains from one sample sequenced in a study of blood T cells in healthy people across ages. A second PCR, run for roughly 7 to 11 cycles, used a sample-barcoded 5' primer plus a J-beta primer mix. TCRdb reanalysed the 5' RACE reads using MiXCR and keeps one entry per CDR3 protein. Here the sample spans around 400,000 distinct CDR3 sequences, more than 45% being singletons. The material sequenced was blood. The origin of the receptors is a man aged 55 to 69 in good health.

This rearrangement joins TRBV21-1 to TRBJ1-1. TRBV21-1 is a listed pseudogene. The CDR3 spans 12 residues. CDR3 loop: CASSKERTEAFF. DNA of the CDR3: TGTGCCAGCAGCAAAGAGCGGACTGAAGCTTTCTTT.

V usage is TRBV19 and J usage is TRBJ1-5, with 8 bases aligning to TRBD1. Germline V gene lookup returns CDR1 LNHDA and CDR2 SQIVND (reference sequence). V was clipped by 7 bases and J by 9 bases; unmatched bases: 11. This CDR3 comprises 14 residues. The CDR3 protein is CASTHPTGGRPQHF. Written as DNA, the CDR3 is TGTGCCAGTACCCACCCCACAGGGGGGAGGCCCCAGCATTTT.